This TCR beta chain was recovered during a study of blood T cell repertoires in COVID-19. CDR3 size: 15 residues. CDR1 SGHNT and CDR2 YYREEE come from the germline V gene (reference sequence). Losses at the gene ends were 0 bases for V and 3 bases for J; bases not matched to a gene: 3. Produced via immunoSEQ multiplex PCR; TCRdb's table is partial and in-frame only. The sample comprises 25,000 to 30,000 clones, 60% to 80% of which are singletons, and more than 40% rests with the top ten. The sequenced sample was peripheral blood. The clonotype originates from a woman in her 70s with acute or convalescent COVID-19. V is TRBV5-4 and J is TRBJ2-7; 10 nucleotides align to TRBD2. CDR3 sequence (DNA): TGTGCCAGCAGCTTGGCGAGCGGGGGGGGCTACGAGCAGTACTTC. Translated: CASSLASGGGYEQYF.